The 4 T cell receptor beta chains reported below all come from one sample, sequenced in a study of T cell responses to AZD1222 COVID-19 vaccine. TCRdb's copy holds only in-frame clones and misses some; the assay was immunoSEQ multiplex PCR. The table has about 67,000 clones, 80% to 90% seen once. The material sequenced was peripheral blood, taken 28 days after the second AZD1222 dose. These receptors came from an adult who received the AZD1222 COVID-19 vaccine.

The chain joins TRBV29-1 to TRBJ1-1; D is undetermined. The CDR3 covers 10 residues. Germline CDR1 SQVTM, CDR2 ANQGSEA. Between the trimmed V and J ends, which lost 4 bases and 5 bases, there was a span of 5 bases. CDR3 sequence: CSVVRTEAFF. CDR3 bases: TGCAGCGTTGTTAGGACTGAAGCTTTCTTT.

A remark on this clone: The sample holds other DNA sequences that translate to the same CDR3. The chain links TRBV6-2 or TRBV6-3 to TRBJ1-6; possibly TRBD1 for D (6 bases). The CDR3 runs 14 residues. Trimming left V 0 bases short and J 7 bases short, with 7 bases between. CDR1 and CDR2 from the germline V gene are MNHEY and SVGEGT. The CDR3 region is CASSYSGGNSPLHF. The CDR3 bases are TGTGCCAGCAGTTACTCAGGGGGAAATTCACCCCTCCACTTT.

The chain combines TRBV4-1 with TRBJ2-4; maybe TRBD2 (5 bases). The germline V gene has CDR1 MGHRA and CDR2 YSYEKL. The CDR3 extends over 15 amino acids. Deletions cut 4 bases from V and 6 bases from J, with 16 bases between. The CDR3 reads CASSRSEGLGNIQYF. In DNA, the CDR3 is TGCGCCAGCAGCCGAAGTGAGGGCCTTGGAAACATTCAGTACTTC.

The chain employs TRBV7-2 and TRBJ1-1, with a tentative D call TRBD1 (6 bases). Germline CDR1 SGHTA, CDR2 FQGNSA. V was trimmed by 3 bases and J by 11 bases, leaving 19 bases between them. The CDR3 has 14 residues. The CDR3 here is CASSFAGSGAMAFF. The CDR3 DNA sequence: TGTGCCAGCAGCTTCGCCGGGTCAGGGGCTATGGCTTTCTTT.